The T cell receptor beta chain described here comes from a study of graft-versus-host responses after intestinal transplantation. About the study: Multivisceral, liver-intestinal, or isolated intestinal transplants were performed in recipients. Anti-thymocyte globulin induction preceded roughly 3 years of tacrolimus and steroid maintenance in all recipients.

CDR1 LGHNT and CDR2 FRNRAP come from the germline V gene. The germline V and J ends were trimmed by 7 bases and 0 bases, with 15 bases remaining between them. This CDR3 is built from 15 residues. The repertoire was sequenced with immunoSEQ multiplex PCR; TCRdb's copy has only in-frame clones and lacks some. The sample has fewer than 110,000 clones, roughly 93% seen once. Note on this clone: Its antigen remains unidentified.

Whole-study findings and limits: Among circulating GvH clones, peak levels were associated with early post-transplant declines in HvG clones. GvH clones turned up in recipient marrow; some had shown up first in ileum or blood.

J is TRBJ1-1 and V is TRBV12-5; the D gene is possibly TRBD1 (5 bases). The sequence came from a human donor who received an intestinal transplant. The sequencing here drew on unstimulated CD8+ T cells sorted from spleen or lymph node cells, taken before intestinal transplant. In DNA, the CDR3 is TGTGCTAGTGCCCTAACTCAGGGCCTGAACACTGAAGCTTTCTTT. This encodes CASALTQGLNTEAFF.